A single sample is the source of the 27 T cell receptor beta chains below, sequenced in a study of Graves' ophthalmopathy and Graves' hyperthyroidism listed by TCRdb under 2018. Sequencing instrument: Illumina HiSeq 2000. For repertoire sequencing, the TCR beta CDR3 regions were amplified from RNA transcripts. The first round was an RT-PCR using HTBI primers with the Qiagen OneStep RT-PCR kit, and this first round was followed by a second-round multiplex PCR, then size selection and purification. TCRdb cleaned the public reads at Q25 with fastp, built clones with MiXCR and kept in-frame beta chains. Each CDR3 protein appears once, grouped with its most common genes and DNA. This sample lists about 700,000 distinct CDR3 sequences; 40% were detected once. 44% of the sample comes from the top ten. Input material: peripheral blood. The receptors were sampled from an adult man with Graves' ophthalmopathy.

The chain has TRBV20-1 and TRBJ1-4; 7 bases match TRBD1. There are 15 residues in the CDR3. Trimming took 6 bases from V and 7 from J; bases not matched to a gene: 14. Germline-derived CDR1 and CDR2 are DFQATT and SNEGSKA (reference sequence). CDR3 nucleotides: TGCAGTGCCCATGGACAGACCAACAGGGGTGAAAAACTGTTTTTT. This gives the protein CSAHGQTNRGEKLFF.

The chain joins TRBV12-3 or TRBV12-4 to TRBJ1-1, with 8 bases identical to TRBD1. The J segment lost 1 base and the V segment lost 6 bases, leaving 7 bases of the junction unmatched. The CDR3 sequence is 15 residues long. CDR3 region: CASSRNRGSNTEAFF. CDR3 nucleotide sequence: TGTGCCAGCAGCCGAAACAGGGGGTCGAACACTGAAGCTTTCTTT.

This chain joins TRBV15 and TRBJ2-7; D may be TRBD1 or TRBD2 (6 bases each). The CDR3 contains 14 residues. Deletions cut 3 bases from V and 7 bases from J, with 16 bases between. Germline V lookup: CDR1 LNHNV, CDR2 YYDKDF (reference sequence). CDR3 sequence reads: CATSSRRDTGEQYF. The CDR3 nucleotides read TGTGCCACCAGCAGCCGGAGGGACACCGGGGAGCAGTACTTC.

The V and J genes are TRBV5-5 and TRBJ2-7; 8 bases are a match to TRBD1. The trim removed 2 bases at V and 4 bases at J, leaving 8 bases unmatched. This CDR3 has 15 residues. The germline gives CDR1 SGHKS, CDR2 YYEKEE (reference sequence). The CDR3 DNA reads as TGTGCCAGCAGCTTTCTCCAGGGGGCAGGGTACGAGCAGTACGTC. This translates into CASSFLQGAGYEQYV.

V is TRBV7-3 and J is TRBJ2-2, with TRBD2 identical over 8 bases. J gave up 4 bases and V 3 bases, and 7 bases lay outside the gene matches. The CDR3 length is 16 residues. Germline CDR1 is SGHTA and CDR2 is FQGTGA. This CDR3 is CASSFTSGEPTGELFF. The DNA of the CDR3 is TGTGCCAGCAGCTTCACTAGCGGAGAACCCACCGGGGAGCTGTTTTTT.

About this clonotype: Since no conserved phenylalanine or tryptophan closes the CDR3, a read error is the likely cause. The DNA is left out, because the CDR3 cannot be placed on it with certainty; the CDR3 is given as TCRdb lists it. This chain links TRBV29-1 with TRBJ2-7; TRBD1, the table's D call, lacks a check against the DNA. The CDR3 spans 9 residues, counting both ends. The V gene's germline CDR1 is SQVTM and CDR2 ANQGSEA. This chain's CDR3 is CSITVGGCL.

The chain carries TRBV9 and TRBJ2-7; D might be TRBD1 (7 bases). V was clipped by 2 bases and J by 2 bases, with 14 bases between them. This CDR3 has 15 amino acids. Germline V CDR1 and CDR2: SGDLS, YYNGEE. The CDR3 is CASSVGRDSAYEQYF. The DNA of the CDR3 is TGTGCCAGCAGCGTGGGGCGGGACAGCGCCTACGAGCAGTACTTC. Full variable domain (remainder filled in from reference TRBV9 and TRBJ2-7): DSGVTQTPKHLITATGQRVTLRCSPRSGDLSVYWYQQSLDQGLQFLIQYYNGEERAKGNILERFSAQQFPDLHSELNLSSLELGDSALYFCASSVGRDSAYEQYFGPGTRLTVT.

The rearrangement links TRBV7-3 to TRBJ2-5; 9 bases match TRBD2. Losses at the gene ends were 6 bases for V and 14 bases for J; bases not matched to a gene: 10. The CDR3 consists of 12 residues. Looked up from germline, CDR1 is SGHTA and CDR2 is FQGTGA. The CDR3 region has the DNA TGTGCCAGCAGGGGTAGCGGGAGTGCCCCATACTTC. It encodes CASRGSGSAPYF.

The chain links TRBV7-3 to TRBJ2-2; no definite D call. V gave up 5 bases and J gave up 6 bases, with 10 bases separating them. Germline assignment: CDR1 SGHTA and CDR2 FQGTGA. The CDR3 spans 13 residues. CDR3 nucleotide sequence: TGTGCCAGCAGCCGAACGTCCGCCGGGGAGCTGTTTTTT. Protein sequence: CASSRTSAGELFF.

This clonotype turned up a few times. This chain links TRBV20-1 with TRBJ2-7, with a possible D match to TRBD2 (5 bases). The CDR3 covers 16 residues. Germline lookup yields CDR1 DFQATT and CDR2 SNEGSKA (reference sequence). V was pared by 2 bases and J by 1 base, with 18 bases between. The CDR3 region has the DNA TGCAGTGCTAGACACCGCGGGCAGTCTAGGTCCTACGAGCAGTACTTC. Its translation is CSARHRGQSRSYEQYF.

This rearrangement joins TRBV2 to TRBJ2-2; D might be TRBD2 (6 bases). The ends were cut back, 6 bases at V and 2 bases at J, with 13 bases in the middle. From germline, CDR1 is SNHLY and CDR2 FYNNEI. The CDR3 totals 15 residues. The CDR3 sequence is CASSPGLLNTGELFF. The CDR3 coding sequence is TGTGCCAGCAGCCCGGGACTTCTAAACACCGGGGAGCTGTTTTTT.

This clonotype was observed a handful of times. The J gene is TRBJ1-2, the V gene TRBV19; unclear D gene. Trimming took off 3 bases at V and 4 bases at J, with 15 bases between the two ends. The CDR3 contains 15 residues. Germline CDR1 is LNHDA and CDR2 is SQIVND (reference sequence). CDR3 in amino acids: CASSIGSGIGYGYTF. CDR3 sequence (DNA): TGTGCCAGTAGTATTGGGTCTGGGATCGGCTATGGCTACACCTTC. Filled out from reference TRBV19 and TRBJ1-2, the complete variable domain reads DGGITQSPKYLFRKEGQNVTLSCEQNLNHDAMYWYRQDPGQGLRLIYYSQIVNDFQKGDIAEGYSVSREKKESFPLTVTSAQKNPTAFYLCASSIGSGIGYGYTFGSGTRLTVV.

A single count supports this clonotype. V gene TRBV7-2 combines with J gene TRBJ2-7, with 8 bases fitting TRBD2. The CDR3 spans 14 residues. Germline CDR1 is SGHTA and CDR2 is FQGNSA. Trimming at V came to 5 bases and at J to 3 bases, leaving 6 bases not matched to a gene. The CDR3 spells CASSHSGDRYEQYF. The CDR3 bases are TGTGCCAGCAGCCATAGCGGGGACCGCTACGAGCAGTACTTC.

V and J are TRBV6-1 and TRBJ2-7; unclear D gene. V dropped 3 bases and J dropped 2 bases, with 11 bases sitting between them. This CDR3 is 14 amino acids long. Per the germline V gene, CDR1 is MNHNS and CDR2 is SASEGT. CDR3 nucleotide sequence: TGTGCCAGCAGTGAGGTACAGCTTACCTACGAGCAGTACTTC. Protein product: CASSEVQLTYEQYF.

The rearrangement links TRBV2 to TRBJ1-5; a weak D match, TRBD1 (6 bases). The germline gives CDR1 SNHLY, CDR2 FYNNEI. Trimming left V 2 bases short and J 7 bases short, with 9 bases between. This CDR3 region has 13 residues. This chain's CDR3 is CASSERQDQPQHF. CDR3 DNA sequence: TGTGCCAGCAGTGAAAGACAGGACCAGCCCCAGCATTTT.

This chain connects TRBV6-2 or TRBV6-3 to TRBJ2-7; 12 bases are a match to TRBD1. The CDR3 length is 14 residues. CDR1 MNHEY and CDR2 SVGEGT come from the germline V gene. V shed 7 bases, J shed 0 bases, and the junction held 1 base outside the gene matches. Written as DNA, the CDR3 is TGTGCCAGCAAGGGACAGGGGGCCTCCTACGAGCAGTACTTC. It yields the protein CASKGQGASYEQYF.

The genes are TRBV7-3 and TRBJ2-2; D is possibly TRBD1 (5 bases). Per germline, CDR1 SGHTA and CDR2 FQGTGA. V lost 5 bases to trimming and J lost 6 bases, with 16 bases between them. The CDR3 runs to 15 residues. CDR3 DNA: TGTGCCAGCAGCCAAGTGACCAGGGTTCCCGGGGAGCTGTTTTTT. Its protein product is CASSQVTRVPGELFF.

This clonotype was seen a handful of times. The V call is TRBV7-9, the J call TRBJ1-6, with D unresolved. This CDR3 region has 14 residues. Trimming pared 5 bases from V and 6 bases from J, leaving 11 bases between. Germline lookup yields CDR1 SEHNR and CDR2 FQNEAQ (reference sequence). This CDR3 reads CASSLRASNSPLHF. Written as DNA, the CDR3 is TGTGCCAGCAGCCTCCGGGCCAGTAATTCACCCCTCCACTTT.

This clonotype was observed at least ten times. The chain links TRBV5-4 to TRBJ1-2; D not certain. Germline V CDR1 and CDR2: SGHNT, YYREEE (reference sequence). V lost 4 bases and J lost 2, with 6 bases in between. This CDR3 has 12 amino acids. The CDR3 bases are TGTGCCAGCAGCGCCCCAAACTATGGCTACACCTTC. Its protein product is CASSAPNYGYTF.

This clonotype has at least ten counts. Here the CDR3 reads CAISRLSSGNTIYF. The CDR3 DNA reads as TGTGCCATCAGCCGACTGAGCTCTGGAAACACCATATATTTT. The chain couples TRBV10-3 to TRBJ1-3; D is undetermined. Germline CDR1 and CDR2: ENHRY and SYGVKD. This CDR3 is 14 amino acids long. Trimming cost V 6 bases and J 0 bases, with 9 bases left between them.

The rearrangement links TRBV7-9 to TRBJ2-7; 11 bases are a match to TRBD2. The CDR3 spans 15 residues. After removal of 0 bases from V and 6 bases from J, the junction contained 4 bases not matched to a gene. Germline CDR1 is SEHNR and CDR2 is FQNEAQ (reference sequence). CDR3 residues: CASSLAGSGRAEQYF. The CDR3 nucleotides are TGTGCCAGCAGCTTAGCGGGTAGCGGGAGGGCCGAGCAGTACTTC.

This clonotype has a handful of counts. CDR3 protein: CASSLVGSGGKTYEQYF. The CDR3 coding sequence is TGCGCCAGCAGCTTGGTGGGTAGCGGGGGAAAGACCTACGAGCAGTACTTC. The chain carries TRBV5-1 and TRBJ2-7, with 9 bases lining up with TRBD2. Germline V gives CDR1 SGHRS, CDR2 YFSETQ. The CDR3 spans 17 residues. The V segment lost 0 bases and the J segment 2 bases; nucleotides outside the gene matches: 9.

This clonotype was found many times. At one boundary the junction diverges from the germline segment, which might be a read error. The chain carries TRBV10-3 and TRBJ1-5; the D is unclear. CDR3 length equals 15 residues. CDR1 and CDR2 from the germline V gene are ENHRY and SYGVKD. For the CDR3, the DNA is TGTGCCAGCAGTTACTCGTGGGGAAGCAATCAGCCCCAGCATTTT. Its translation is CASSYSWGSNQPQHF.

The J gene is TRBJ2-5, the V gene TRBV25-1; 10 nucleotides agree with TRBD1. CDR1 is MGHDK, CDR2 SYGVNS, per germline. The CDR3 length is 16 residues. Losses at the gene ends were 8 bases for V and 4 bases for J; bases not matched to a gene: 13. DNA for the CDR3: TGTGCCAGCTCCCTGGCTATAGGGACAGGGGCAGAGACCCAGTACTTC. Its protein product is CASSLAIGTGAETQYF.

The CDR3 region is CATSSFARVEQDYGYTF. CDR3 DNA sequence: TGTGCCACCAGCAGCTTCGCCCGGGTCGAACAAGACTATGGCTACACCTTC. This chain links TRBV15 with TRBJ1-2, with D uncertain. CDR1 and CDR2 (germline): LNHNV, YYDKDF (reference sequence). With 3 bases removed from V and 3 bases from J, the gap between germline ends came to 20 bases. CDR3 size: 17 residues.

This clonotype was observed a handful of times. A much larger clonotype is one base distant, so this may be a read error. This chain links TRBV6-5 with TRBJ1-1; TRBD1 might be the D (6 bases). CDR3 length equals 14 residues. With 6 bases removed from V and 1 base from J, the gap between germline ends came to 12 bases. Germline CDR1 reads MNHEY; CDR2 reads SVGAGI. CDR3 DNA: TGTGCCAGCAGCCTAGGGGGGTCGAACACTGAAGCTTTCTTT. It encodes CASSLGGSNTEAFF.

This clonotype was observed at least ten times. The CDR3 region is CASSPTRRQETQYF. The CDR3, as DNA: TGTGCCAGCAGTCCAACAAGACGACAAGAGACCCAGTACTTC. This chain joins TRBV6-5 and TRBJ2-5; the D is unclear. Trimming shortened V by 5 bases and J by 2 bases, and 12 bases separated the two germline ends. CDR3 length: 14 residues. CDR1 and CDR2 (germline): MNHEY, SVGAGI.